This TCR beta chain was sequenced for a study of shared clonotypes between healthy human individuals. CD45RO-negative CD8 cells positively selected for CCR7 made up the naive population, which excluded terminally differentiated effector memory CD45RA+ cells. Sequencing was performed with immunoSEQ multiplex PCR; in TCRdb, only in-frame clones are kept and a portion is missing. The sample has about 2 million clones; about 95% are singletons. For this clone: Distinct nucleotide sequences in the sample also encode this CDR3.

Trimming took 1 base from V and 3 from J, leaving 9 bases between them. Germline assignment: CDR1 MGHRA and CDR2 YSYEKL. The length of the CDR3 is 14 residues. This sequence originates from a man aged 18 to 29 in good health. This chain uses TRBV4-1 with TRBJ1-2; TRBD1 is a possible D gene (5 bases). Input material: naive CD8+ T cells sorted from blood. CDR3 DNA sequence: TGCGCCAGCAGCCAAGTAGGAGGGGACTATGGCTACACCTTC. Translated, it gives CASSQVGGDYGYTF.